The clone carrying this TCR beta chain was seen repeatedly, ten times or more. As part of library construction, unique molecular identifiers were attached to individual cDNA molecules. TCRdb ran MiXCR on the 5' RACE reads and lists one entry per CDR3 protein. The data hold some 78,000 distinct CDR3 sequences, with roughly 13% observed a single time. CDR1 and CDR2 from the germline V gene are MDHEN and SYDVKM. The CDR3 runs 11 residues. V lost 5 bases, J lost 7 bases, and 9 bases lay in between. The record originates from a study of early T cells in non-severe SARS-CoV-2 infection. The sequenced sample consisted of whole blood. This TCR was sampled from an adult who was a healthcare worker with PCR-confirmed SARS-CoV-2 infection or an uninfected control (not recorded which). The chain combines TRBV28 with TRBJ2-7; no clear D. CDR3 protein: CASSGRREQYF. The CDR3 nucleotides read TGTGCCAGCAGTGGTCGCAGAGAGCAGTACTTC.